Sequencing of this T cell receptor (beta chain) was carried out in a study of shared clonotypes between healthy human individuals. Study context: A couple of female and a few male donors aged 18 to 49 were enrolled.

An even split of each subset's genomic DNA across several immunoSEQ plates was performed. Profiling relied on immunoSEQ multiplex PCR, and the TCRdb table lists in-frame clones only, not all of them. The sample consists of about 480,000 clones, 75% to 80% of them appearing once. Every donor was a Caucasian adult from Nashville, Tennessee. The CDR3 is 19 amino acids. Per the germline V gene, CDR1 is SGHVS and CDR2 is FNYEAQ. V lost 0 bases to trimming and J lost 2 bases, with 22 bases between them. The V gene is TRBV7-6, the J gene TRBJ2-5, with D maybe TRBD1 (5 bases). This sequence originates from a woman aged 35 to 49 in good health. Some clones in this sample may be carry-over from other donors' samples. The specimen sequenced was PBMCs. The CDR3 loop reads CASSLATVGMAGWQETQYF. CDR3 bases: TGTGCCAGCAGCTTAGCCACTGTGGGGATGGCAGGGTGGCAAGAGACCCAGTACTTC.